These 14 T cell receptor beta chains were all obtained from the same sample, sequenced in a study of cytomegalovirus exposure and HLA in healthy donors. With 60 Vbeta and 13 Jbeta primers, the PCR was carried out. TCRdb's table, derived via immunoSEQ multiplex PCR, lists solely in-frame clones and lacks some. This table has 190,000 or so clones, roughly four fifths appearing once. The specimen was PBMCs. These receptor sequences come from a woman in her 50s in good health and CMV-seropositive.

The J gene is TRBJ2-1, the V gene TRBV4-2; 9 positions agree with TRBD2. The trim removed 1 base at V and 7 bases at J, leaving 5 bases unmatched. The CDR3 is 15 residues long. The germline CDR1 and CDR2 sequences are LGHNA and YNFKEQ. CDR3 coding DNA: TGTGCCAGCAGCCAAGGGCGGGAGGGGGGGAATGAGCAGTTCTTC. Its translation is CASSQGREGGNEQFF.

The V call is TRBV5-1, the J call TRBJ2-7; TRBD1 agrees at 9 bases. The CDR3 contains 15 residues. The germline V gene encodes CDR1 SGHRS and CDR2 YFSETQ. J lost 6 bases, V lost 5 bases, and 12 bases had no gene match. CDR3 amino acids: CASSYSGQGGPEQYF. CDR3 DNA sequence: TGCGCCAGCAGTTACTCGGGACAGGGAGGTCCCGAGCAGTACTTC.

This rearrangement joins TRBV7-8 to TRBJ1-4, with 8 bases lining up with TRBD1. Germline V gene sequence: CDR1 SGHVS, CDR2 FQNEAQ. There are 13 residues in the CDR3. V lost 3 bases, J lost 8 bases, and 2 bases stayed unmatched. CDR3 residues: CASSFWDREKLFF. CDR3 sequence (DNA): TGTGCCAGCAGCTTCTGGGACAGGGAAAAACTGTTTTTT. The variable domain in full, completed from reference TRBV7-8 and TRBJ1-4, reads GAGVSQSPRYKVAKRGQDVALRCDPISGHVSLFWYQQALGQGPEFLTYFQNEAQLDKSGLPSDRFFAERPEGSVSTLKIQRTQQEDSAVYLCASSFWDREKLFFGSGTQLSVL.

V usage is TRBV14 and J usage is TRBJ2-7, with D possibly TRBD2 on 7 matching bases. The CDR3 loop spans 13 amino acids. The germline V and J ends were trimmed by 5 bases and 9 bases, with 17 bases remaining between them. CDR1 is SGHDN and CDR2 is FVKESK in the germline V gene. CDR3 sequence: CASSSGTPNWQYF. The CDR3 nucleotides read TGTGCCAGCAGCAGCGGGACACCTAACTGGCAGTACTTC. Combining the CDR3 with reference TRBV14 and TRBJ2-7 gives the whole variable domain EAGVTQFPSHSVIEKGQTVTLRCDPISGHDNLYWYRRVMGKEIKFLLHFVKESKQDESGMPNNRFLAERTGGTYSTLKVQPAELEDSGVYFCASSSGTPNWQYFGPGTRLTVT.

This clone appeared once. CDR3 residues: CASTPAGRSTDTQYF. CDR3 in DNA: TGTGCCAGCACCCCAGCGGGCCGTAGCACAGATACGCAGTATTTT. J is TRBJ2-3 and V is TRBV2; D may be TRBD2 (6 bases). Trimming pared 7 bases from V and 0 bases from J, leaving 14 bases between. Germline values: CDR1 SNHLY, CDR2 FYNNEI. CDR3 length: 15 residues.

The CDR3 region has the DNA TGTGCCAGCACCCCAGGGGCCAGTGGGGAAAAACTGTTTTTT. This encodes CASTPGASGEKLFF. The gene calls are TRBV7-2 and TRBJ1-4; tentatively, D is TRBD1 (6 bases). This CDR3 region has 14 residues. Germline assignment: CDR1 SGHTA and CDR2 FQGNSA. The germline V and J ends were trimmed by 7 bases and 8 bases, with 17 bases remaining between them.

V gene TRBV7-9 combines with J gene TRBJ1-2; 7 bases are a match to TRBD1. The V segment lost 1 base and the J segment 0 bases; nucleotides outside the gene matches: 8. The CDR3 consists of 17 residues. Germline values: CDR1 SEHNR, CDR2 FQNEAQ (reference sequence). CDR3 protein: CASSLEGDRVTNYGYTF. The CDR3 DNA reads TGTGCCAGCAGCTTAGAGGGAGACAGGGTAACTAACTATGGCTACACCTTC.

This sequence joins TRBV10-3 and TRBJ2-3; 11 bases line up with TRBD2. The germline CDR1 and CDR2 sequences are ENHRY and SYGVKD. V lost 5 bases to trimming and J lost 6 bases; unmatched junction nucleotides: 10. The CDR3 contains 16 residues. The CDR3 here is CAISSIAGGPGDTQYF. Written as DNA, the CDR3 is TGTGCCATCAGTTCCATAGCGGGAGGGCCAGGGGATACGCAGTATTTT.

J is TRBJ2-7 and V is TRBV4-3; no definite D call. Trimming took 10 bases from V and 0 from J, leaving 16 bases between them. The CDR3 spans 14 residues. Germline V CDR1 and CDR2: LGHNA, YSLEER. CDR3 sequence (DNA): TGCGCCACTTCCGAACTCGCGAGCTCCTACGAGCAGTACTTC. This translates into CATSELASSYEQYF.

J is TRBJ2-2 and V is TRBV7-2; 9 positions match TRBD2. The V gene's germline CDR1 is SGHTA and CDR2 FQGNSA. After removal of 5 bases from V and 6 bases from J, the junction contained 16 bases not matched to a gene. This CDR3 is 18 amino acids long. The CDR3 region is CASSHVPTGLAHSGELFF. In nucleotides, the CDR3 is TGTGCCAGCAGCCACGTACCCACGGGACTAGCACATTCCGGGGAGCTGTTTTTT.

This rearrangement joins TRBV7-2 to TRBJ2-3; a possible D gene is TRBD2 (5 bases). Germline CDR1 and CDR2: SGHTA and FQGNSA. The V end was cut by 1 base, the J end by 3 bases, with 8 bases between. The CDR3 spans 14 residues. CDR3 in amino acids: CASSLVRGTDTQYF. DNA of the CDR3: TGTGCCAGCAGCTTAGTTCGGGGAACAGATACGCAGTATTTT. Combining the CDR3 with reference TRBV7-2 and TRBJ2-3 gives the whole variable domain GAGVSQSPSNKVTEKGKDVELRCDPISGHTALYWYRQSLGQGLEFLIYFQGNSAPDKSGLPSDRFSAERTGGSVSTLTIQRTQQEDSAVYLCASSLVRGTDTQYFGPGTRLTVL.

The chain joins TRBV27 to TRBJ2-1; 10 positions agree with TRBD2. The germline V gene has CDR1 MNHEY and CDR2 SMNVEV (reference sequence). CDR3 length equals 16 residues. V trimming: 6 bases; J trimming: 2 bases; junction bases outside the gene matches: 7. As DNA, the CDR3 is TGTGCCAGCAGCAAGAGCGGGAGGGGGGCCTACAATGAGCAGTTCTTC. Its protein is CASSKSGRGAYNEQFF.

This chain links TRBV10-1 with TRBJ2-5; 7 bases are a match to TRBD1. After removal of 4 bases from V and 1 base from J, the junction contained 0 bases not matched to a gene. Germline-derived CDR1 and CDR2 are WNHNN and SYGVQD (reference sequence). The CDR3 runs to 13 residues. CDR3 in amino acids: CASSGQGQETQYF. The CDR3 DNA reads TGCGCCAGCAGTGGACAGGGCCAAGAGACCCAGTACTTC.

The rearrangement uses TRBV2 and TRBJ1-5; D may be TRBD1 (5 bases). CDR1 SNHLY and CDR2 FYNNEI come from the germline V gene. The CDR3 extends over 17 amino acids. V lost 3 bases and J 2 bases, leaving 17 bases between the germline ends. This chain's CDR3 is CASSEAGLGEGNQPQHF. The DNA for the CDR3 is TGTGCCAGCAGTGAGGCGGGGTTGGGGGAAGGCAATCAGCCCCAGCATTTT.